The TCR beta chain under discussion was sequenced for a study of identical twins. The germline V gene encodes CDR1 MNHEY and CDR2 SMNVEV (reference sequence). V lost 4 bases and J lost 3, with 15 bases in between. The CDR3 has 15 residues. The sample holds many counts of this clonotype. TCRdb ran MiXCR on the 5' RACE reads and lists one entry per CDR3 protein. Of fewer than 500,000 distinct CDR3 sequences in the sample, around 15% were seen once. The same data also went into a second study, on yellow fever vaccine responses in identical twins.

This clonotype originated in a woman under 30 in good health. Sequences were obtained from CD4+ T cells sorted from blood. The rearrangement links TRBV27 to TRBJ1-1; D gene ambiguous. The CDR3 sequence is CASSSLGSGYTEAFF. The DNA of the CDR3 is TGTGCCAGCAGTTCCCTGGGTTCCGGGTACACTGAAGCTTTCTTT.